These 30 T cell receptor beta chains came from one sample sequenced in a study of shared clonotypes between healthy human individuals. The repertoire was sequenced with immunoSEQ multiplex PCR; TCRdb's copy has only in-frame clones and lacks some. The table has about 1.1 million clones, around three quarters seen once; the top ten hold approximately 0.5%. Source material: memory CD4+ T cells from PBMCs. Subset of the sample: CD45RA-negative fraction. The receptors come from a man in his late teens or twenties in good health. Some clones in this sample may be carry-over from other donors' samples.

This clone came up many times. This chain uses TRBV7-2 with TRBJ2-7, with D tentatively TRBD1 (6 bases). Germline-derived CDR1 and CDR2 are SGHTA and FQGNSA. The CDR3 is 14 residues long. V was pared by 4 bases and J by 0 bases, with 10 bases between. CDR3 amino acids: CASSSNRDSYEQYF. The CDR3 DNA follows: TGTGCCAGCAGCTCCAACAGGGACTCCTACGAGCAGTACTTC.

CDR3: CASSPRQGTTSGYTF. Here the CDR3 DNA reads TGTGCCAGCAGCCCAAGACAGGGGACAACTAGTGGCTACACCTTC. The rearrangement links TRBV9 to TRBJ1-2; 8 bases match TRBD1. Germline CDR1 and CDR2: SGDLS and YYNGEE. V lost 4 bases, J lost 7 bases, and 12 bases stayed unmatched. CDR3 length equals 15 residues.

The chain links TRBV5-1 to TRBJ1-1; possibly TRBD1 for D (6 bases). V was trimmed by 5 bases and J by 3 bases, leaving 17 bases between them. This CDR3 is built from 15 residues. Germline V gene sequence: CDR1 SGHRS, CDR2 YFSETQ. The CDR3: CASRGDTLGDTEAFF. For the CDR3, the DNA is TGCGCCAGCAGGGGGGACACCCTGGGAGACACTGAAGCTTTCTTT. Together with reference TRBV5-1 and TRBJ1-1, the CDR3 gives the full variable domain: KAGVTQTPRYLIKTRGQQVTLSCSPISGHRSVSWYQQTPGQGLQFLFEYFSETQRNKGNFPGRFSGRQFSNSRSEMNVSTLELGDSALYLCASRGDTLGDTEAFFGQGTRLTVV.

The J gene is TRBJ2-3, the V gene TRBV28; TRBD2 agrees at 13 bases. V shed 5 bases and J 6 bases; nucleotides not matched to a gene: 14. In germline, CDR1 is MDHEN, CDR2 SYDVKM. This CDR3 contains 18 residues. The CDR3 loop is CASSPLRLAGGTGDTQYF. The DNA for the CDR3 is TGTGCCAGCAGTCCCCTCCGACTAGCGGGAGGCACTGGGGATACGCAGTATTTT.

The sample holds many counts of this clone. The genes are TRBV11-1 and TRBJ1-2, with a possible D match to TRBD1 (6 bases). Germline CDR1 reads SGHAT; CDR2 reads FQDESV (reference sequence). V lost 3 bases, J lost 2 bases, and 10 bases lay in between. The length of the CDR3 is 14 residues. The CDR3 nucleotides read TGTGCCAGCAGCTTTACGGACAGCAACTATGGCTACACCTTC. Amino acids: CASSFTDSNYGYTF.

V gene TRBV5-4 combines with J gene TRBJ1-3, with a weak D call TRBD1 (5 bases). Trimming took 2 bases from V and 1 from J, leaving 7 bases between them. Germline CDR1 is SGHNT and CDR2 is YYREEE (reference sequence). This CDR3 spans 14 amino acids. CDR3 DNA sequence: TGTGCCAGCAGCTTTGGGGGTTCTGGAAACACCATATATTTT. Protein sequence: CASSFGGSGNTIYF. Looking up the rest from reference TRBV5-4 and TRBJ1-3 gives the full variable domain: ETGVTQSPTHLIKTRGQQVTLRCSSQSGHNTVSWYQQALGQGPQFIFQYYREEENGRGNFPPRFSGLQFPNYSSELNVNALELDDSALYLCASSFGGSGNTIYFGEGSWLTVV.

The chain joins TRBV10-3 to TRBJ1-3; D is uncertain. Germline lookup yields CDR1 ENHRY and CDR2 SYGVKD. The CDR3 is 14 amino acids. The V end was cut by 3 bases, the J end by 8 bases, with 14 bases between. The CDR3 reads CAISDGPRTDTIYF. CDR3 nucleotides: TGTGCCATCAGTGACGGTCCGCGGACGGACACCATATATTTT.

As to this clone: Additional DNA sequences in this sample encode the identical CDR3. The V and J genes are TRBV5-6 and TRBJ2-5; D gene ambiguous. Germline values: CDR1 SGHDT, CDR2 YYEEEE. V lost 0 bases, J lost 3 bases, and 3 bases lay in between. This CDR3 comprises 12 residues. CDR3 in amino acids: CASSLGEETQYF. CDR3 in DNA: TGTGCCAGCAGCTTGGGCGAAGAGACCCAGTACTTC.

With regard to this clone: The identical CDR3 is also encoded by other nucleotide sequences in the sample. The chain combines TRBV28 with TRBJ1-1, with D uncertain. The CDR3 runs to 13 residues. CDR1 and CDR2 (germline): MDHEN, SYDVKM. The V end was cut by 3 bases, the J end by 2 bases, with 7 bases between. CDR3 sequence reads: CASSFRSNTEAFF. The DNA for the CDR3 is TGTGCCAGCAGTTTCCGGTCCAACACTGAAGCTTTCTTT. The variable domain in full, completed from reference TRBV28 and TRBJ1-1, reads DVKVTQSSRYLVKRTGEKVFLECVQDMDHENMFWYRQDPGLGLRLIYFSYDVKMKEKGDIPEGYSVSREKKERFSLILESASTNQTSMYLCASSFRSNTEAFFGQGTRLTVV.

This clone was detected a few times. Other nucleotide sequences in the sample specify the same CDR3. CDR3 region: CASSFRLSYNEQFF. CDR3 nucleotide sequence: TGTGCCAGCAGCTTCCGCTTATCCTACAATGAGCAGTTCTTC. The chain has TRBV11-2 and TRBJ2-1; no firm D call. Trimming stripped 3 bases from V and 1 base from J, with 7 bases between. CDR1 is SGHAT, CDR2 FQNNGV, per germline. The CDR3 covers 14 residues.

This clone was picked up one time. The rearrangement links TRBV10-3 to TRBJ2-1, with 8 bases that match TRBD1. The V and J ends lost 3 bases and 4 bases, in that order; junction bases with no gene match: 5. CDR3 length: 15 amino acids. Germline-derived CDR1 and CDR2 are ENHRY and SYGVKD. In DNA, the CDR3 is TGTGCCATCAGTGACACAGGGGGTTTTTACAATGAGCAGTTCTTC. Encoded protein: CAISDTGGFYNEQFF.

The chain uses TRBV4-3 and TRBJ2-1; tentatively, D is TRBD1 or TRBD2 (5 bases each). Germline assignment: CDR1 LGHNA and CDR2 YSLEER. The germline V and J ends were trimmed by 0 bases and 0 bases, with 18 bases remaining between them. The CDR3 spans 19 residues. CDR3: CASSQDFGGVLSSYNEQFF. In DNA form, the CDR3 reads TGCGCCAGCAGCCAAGATTTTGGGGGAGTACTGAGCTCCTACAATGAGCAGTTCTTC.

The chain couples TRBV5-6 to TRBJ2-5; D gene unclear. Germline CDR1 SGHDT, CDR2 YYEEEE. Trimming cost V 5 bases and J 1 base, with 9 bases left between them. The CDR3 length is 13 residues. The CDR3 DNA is TGTGCCAGCAGTTGGAACCTCCAAGAGACCCAGTACTTC. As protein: CASSWNLQETQYF.

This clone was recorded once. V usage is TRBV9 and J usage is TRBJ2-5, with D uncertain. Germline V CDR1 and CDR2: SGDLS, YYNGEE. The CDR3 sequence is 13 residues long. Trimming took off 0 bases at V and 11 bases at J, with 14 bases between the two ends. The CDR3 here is CASSVEPRQKQYF. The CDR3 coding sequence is TGTGCCAGCAGCGTAGAGCCCAGGCAAAAGCAGTACTTC.

Written as DNA, the CDR3 is TGCGCCAGCAGCCGGGATGAGAAAGGCTACACCTTC. As protein: CASSRDEKGYTF. V usage is TRBV5-1 and J usage is TRBJ1-2; D unclear. V was trimmed by 4 bases and J by 8 bases, leaving 12 bases between them. The CDR3 sequence is 12 residues long. Germline V gene sequence: CDR1 SGHRS, CDR2 YFSETQ.

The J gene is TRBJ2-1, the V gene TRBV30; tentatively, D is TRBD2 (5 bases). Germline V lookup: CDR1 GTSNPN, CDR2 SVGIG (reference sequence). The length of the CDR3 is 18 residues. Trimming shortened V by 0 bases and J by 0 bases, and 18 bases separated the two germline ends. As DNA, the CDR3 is TGTGCCTGGAGTGTACTCCAGCGGATGTCGGACTCCTACAATGAGCAGTTCTTC. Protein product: CAWSVLQRMSDSYNEQFF.

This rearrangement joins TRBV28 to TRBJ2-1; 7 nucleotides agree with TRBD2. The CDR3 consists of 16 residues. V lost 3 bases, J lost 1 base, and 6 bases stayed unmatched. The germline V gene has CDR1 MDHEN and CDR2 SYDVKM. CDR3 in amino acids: CASSFLWRESYNEQFF. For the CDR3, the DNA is TGTGCCAGCAGTTTTCTGTGGCGGGAGTCCTACAATGAGCAGTTCTTC.

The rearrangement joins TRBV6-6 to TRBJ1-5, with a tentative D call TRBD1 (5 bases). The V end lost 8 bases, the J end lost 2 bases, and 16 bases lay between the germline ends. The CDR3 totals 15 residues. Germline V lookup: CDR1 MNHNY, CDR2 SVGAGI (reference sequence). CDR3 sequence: CASSTGRAGNQPQHF. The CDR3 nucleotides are TGTGCCAGCTCAACGGGCAGGGCTGGCAATCAGCCCCAGCATTTT.

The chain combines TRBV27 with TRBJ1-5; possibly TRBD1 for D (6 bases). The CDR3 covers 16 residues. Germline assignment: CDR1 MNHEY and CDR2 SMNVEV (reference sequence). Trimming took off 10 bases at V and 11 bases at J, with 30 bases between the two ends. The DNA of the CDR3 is TGTGCCACGAGGGGGAAGGGTGACGTGGTAATTTCCGCCCAGCATTTT. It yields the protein CATRGKGDVVISAQHF.

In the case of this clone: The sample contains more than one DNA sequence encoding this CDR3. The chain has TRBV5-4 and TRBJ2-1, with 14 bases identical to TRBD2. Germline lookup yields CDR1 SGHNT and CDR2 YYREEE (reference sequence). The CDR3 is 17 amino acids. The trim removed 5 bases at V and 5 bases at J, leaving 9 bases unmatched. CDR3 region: CASSPGTSGRFNNEQFF. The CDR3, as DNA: TGTGCCAGCAGTCCGGGGACTAGCGGGAGATTCAACAATGAGCAGTTCTTC.

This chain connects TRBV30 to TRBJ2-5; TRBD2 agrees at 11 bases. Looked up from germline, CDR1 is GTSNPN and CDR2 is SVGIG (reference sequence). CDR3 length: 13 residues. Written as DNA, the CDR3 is TGTGCTGTTAGCGGGAGGGTTAGAGAGACCCAGTACTTC. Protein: CAVSGRVRETQYF.

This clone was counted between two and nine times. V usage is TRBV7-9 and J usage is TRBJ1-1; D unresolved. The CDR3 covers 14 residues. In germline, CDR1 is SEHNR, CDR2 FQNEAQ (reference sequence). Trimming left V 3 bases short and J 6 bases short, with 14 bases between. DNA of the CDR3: TGTGCCAGCAGCTTGGCCTCGTTAAGGGCTGAAGCTTTCTTT. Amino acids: CASSLASLRAEAFF.

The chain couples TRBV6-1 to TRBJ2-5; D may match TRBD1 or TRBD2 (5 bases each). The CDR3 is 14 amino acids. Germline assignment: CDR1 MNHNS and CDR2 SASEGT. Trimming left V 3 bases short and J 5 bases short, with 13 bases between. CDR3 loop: CASSEGPSGETQYF. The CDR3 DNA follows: TGTGCCAGCAGTGAGGGACCTTCTGGGGAGACCCAGTACTTC.

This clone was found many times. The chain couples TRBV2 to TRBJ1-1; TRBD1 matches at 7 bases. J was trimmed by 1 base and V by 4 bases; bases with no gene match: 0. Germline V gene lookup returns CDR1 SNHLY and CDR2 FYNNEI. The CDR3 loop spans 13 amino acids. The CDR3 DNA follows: TGTGCCAGCAGTGGGGACAGGAACACTGAAGCTTTCTTT. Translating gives CASSGDRNTEAFF.

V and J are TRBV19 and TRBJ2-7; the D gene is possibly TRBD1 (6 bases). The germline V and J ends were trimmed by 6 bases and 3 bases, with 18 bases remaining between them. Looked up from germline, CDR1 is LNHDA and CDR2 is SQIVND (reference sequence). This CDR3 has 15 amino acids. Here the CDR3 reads CASSQSGGHGYEQYF. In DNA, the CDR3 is TGTGCCAGTAGCCAGTCTGGGGGCCACGGCTACGAGCAGTACTTC.

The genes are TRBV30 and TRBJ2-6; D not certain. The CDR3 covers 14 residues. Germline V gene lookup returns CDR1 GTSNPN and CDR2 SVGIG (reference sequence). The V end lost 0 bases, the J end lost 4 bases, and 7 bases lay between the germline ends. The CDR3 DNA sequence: TGTGCCTGGAGTGTAACCTTCGGGGCCAACGTCCTGACTTTC. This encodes CAWSVTFGANVLTF.

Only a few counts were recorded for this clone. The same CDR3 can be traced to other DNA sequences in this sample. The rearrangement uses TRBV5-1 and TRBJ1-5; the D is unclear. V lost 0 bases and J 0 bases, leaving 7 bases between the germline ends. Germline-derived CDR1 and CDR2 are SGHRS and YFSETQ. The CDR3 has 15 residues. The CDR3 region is CASSLGGTSNQPQHF. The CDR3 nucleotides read TGCGCCAGCAGCTTGGGGGGAACTAGCAATCAGCCCCAGCATTTT. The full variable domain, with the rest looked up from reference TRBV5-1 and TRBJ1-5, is KAGVTQTPRYLIKTRGQQVTLSCSPISGHRSVSWYQQTPGQGLQFLFEYFSETQRNKGNFPGRFSGRQFSNSRSEMNVSTLELGDSALYLCASSLGGTSNQPQHFGDGTRLSIL.

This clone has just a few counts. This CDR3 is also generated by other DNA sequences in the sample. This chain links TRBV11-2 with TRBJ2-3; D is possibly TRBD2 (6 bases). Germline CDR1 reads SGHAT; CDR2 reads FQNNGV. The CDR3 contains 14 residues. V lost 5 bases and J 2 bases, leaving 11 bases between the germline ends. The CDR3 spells CASSPRESTDTQYF. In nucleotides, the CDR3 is TGTGCCAGCAGCCCTCGGGAGTCCACAGATACGCAGTATTTT.

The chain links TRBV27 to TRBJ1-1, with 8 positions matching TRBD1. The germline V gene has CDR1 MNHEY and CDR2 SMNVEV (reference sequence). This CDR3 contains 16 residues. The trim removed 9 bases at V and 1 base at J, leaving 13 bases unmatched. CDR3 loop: CARRHPGGARNTEAFF. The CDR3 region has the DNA TGTGCCAGACGGCATCCAGGGGGCGCCCGGAACACTGAAGCTTTCTTT.

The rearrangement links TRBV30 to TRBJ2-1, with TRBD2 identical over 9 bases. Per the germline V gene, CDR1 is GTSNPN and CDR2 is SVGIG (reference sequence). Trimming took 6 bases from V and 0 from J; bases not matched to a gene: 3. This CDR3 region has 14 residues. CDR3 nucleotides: TGTGCCTGTTATAGCGGGAGCTCCTACAATGAGCAGTTCTTC. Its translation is CACYSGSSYNEQFF.